Presented here are 25 T cell receptor beta chains from one specimen sequenced in a study of T cells in Graves' hyperthyroidism and ophthalmopathy. What was amplified from RNA transcripts were TCR beta CDR3 regions. Researchers ran a first-round RT-PCR on the TCR CDR3 using the HTBI primer set. TCRdb recomputed calls from the multiplex PCR reads with MiXCR, one row per CDR3 protein. The sample consists of about 370,000 distinct CDR3 sequences, 13% to 15% of them appearing once. The source material was blood. The receptors stem from a woman aged 55-70 years with Graves' ophthalmopathy.

This chain joins TRBV19 and TRBJ1-1, with D maybe TRBD1 (6 bases). The CDR3 consists of 15 residues. V was shortened by 9 bases and J by 3 bases, with 20 bases between the two germline ends. Germline V gene data show CDR1 as LNHDA and CDR2 as SQIVND (reference sequence). The CDR3 reads CASQRGVMMDTEAFF. CDR3 DNA: TGTGCCAGCCAGAGGGGGGTAATGATGGACACTGAAGCTTTCTTT.

This clonotype turned up a few times. The chain employs TRBV28 and TRBJ2-7; D is ambiguous. Germline V lookup: CDR1 MDHEN, CDR2 SYDVKM. The V and J ends lost 7 bases and 4 bases respectively, with 14 bases between them. The CDR3 is made up of 13 amino acids. Written as DNA, the CDR3 is TGTGCCAGCAAAGACGGATTCTTTTACGAGCAGTACTTC. Protein product: CASKDGFFYEQYF.

At least ten counts were recorded for this clonotype. The V gene is TRBV24-1, the J gene TRBJ2-3; D tentatively reads TRBD1 or TRBD2 (6 bases each). The CDR3 loop spans 14 amino acids. The V end lost 5 bases, the J end lost 2 bases, and 10 bases lay between the germline ends. Germline CDR1 and CDR2: KGHDR and SFDVKD. CDR3: CATSVGGSTDTQYF. CDR3 bases: TGTGCCACCAGTGTGGGGGGCTCCACAGATACGCAGTATTTT.

Concerning this clonotype: A junction boundary mismatches the germline segment, possibly from a read error. The rearrangement links TRBV5-1 to TRBJ2-1; 12 bases align to TRBD2. This CDR3 has 18 residues. The germline gives CDR1 SGHRS, CDR2 YFSETQ. The chain's CDR3 is CASSGSSGRARIDNERFF. The CDR3 region has the DNA TGCGCCAGCAGCGGATCTAGCGGGAGGGCCCGGATTGACAATGAGCGGTTCTTC.

This clonotype was found a few times. The rearrangement links TRBV4-1 to TRBJ2-7, with 8 bases aligning to TRBD2. Germline CDR1 and CDR2: MGHRA and YSYEKL. J lost 3 bases, V lost 2 bases, and 9 bases had no gene match. This CDR3 contains 16 residues. The CDR3 sequence is CASSQQGLDGIYEQYF. The CDR3 coding sequence is TGCGCCAGCAGCCAACAGGGACTAGATGGGATCTACGAGCAGTACTTC.

This clonotype was recorded at least ten times. This chain uses TRBV6-5 with TRBJ2-7, with TRBD1 as a possible D gene (6 bases). Trimming removed 0 bases at V and 5 bases at J, with 11 bases between. Per germline, CDR1 MNHEY and CDR2 SVGAGI. The CDR3 contains 14 residues. The CDR3 region is CASSYSQGGNEQYF. The CDR3 DNA reads as TGTGCCAGCAGTTACTCACAGGGTGGCAACGAGCAGTACTTC.

The chain joins TRBV29-1 to TRBJ2-1, with D unclear. The V and J ends lost 7 bases and 6 bases respectively, with 10 bases between them. The germline V gene encodes CDR1 SQVTM and CDR2 ANQGSEA. The CDR3 is 11 amino acids. The CDR3 sequence: CSASLVNEQFF. The CDR3 DNA follows: TGCAGCGCATCCCTAGTCAATGAGCAGTTCTTC.

This clonotype was seen a few times. DNA of the CDR3: TGTGCCAGTAGTCCTATTAACATCCTTGGCACTGAAGCTTTCTTT. It yields the protein CASSPINILGTEAFF. The gene calls are TRBV19 and TRBJ1-1; D is unclear. The V gene's germline CDR1 is LNHDA and CDR2 SQIVND (reference sequence). The CDR3 loop spans 15 amino acids. V lost 5 bases to trimming and J lost 4 bases, with 17 bases between them.

Many counts were recorded for this clonotype. The J gene is TRBJ2-1, the V gene TRBV6-5; 9 nucleotides match TRBD2. The CDR3 sequence is 16 residues long. Germline loops: CDR1 MNHEY, CDR2 SVGAGI. V was pared by 1 base and J by 7 bases, with 8 bases of the junction left unmatched. The CDR3 DNA follows: TGTGCCAGCAGTTACTTCGGGACTAGCAACGATAATGAGCAGTTCTTC. Its protein is CASSYFGTSNDNEQFF.

This clonotype has a count of ten or more. The chain employs TRBV20-1 and TRBJ2-1; D possibly uses TRBD1 or TRBD2 (5 bases each). Germline CDR1 and CDR2: DFQATT and SNEGSKA (reference sequence). Trimming took off 1 base at V and 8 bases at J, with 12 bases between the two ends. CDR3 length: 13 amino acids. CDR3 sequence: CSARVGTKDEQFF. The CDR3 nucleotides are TGCAGTGCTAGAGTCGGGACCAAGGATGAGCAGTTCTTC.

V usage is TRBV6-1 and J usage is TRBJ2-7; 9 nucleotides align to TRBD2. Trimming took 6 bases from V and 3 from J; bases not matched to a gene: 6. Germline V gene data show CDR1 as MNHNS and CDR2 as SASEGT. This CDR3 comprises 14 residues. CDR3 DNA sequence: TGTGCCAGCAGGGCTAGCGGGACGGTCTACGAGCAGTACTTC. It specifies CASRASGTVYEQYF.

This clonotype was detected a few times. Here the CDR3 reads CASSGGVSSYEQYF. The CDR3 DNA follows: TGTGCCAGCAGCGGCGGGGTTTCTTCCTACGAGCAGTACTTC. J is TRBJ2-7 and V is TRBV5-4, with D perhaps matching TRBD2 (6 bases). The germline V and J ends were trimmed by 4 bases and 1 base, with 12 bases remaining between them. Germline lookup yields CDR1 SGHNT and CDR2 YYREEE (reference sequence). This CDR3 spans 14 amino acids.

This clonotype was observed a handful of times. V is TRBV28 and J is TRBJ2-7; perhaps TRBD2 as D (5 bases). The CDR3 extends over 14 amino acids. The germline gives CDR1 MDHEN, CDR2 SYDVKM. Trimming removed 5 bases at V and 3 bases at J, with 14 bases between. CDR3 DNA: TGTGCCAGCAGTGAAATTCCCGGGGTCTACGAGCAGTACTTC. The encoded protein is CASSEIPGVYEQYF.

This chain uses TRBV28 with TRBJ1-5; 8 bases line up with TRBD1. In germline, CDR1 is MDHEN, CDR2 SYDVKM. This CDR3 comprises 16 residues. With 3 bases clipped from V and 0 bases from J, the junction kept 4 bases outside the gene matches. The CDR3 loop reads CASSFQQGGSNQPQHF. CDR3 sequence (DNA): TGTGCCAGCAGTTTCCAACAGGGGGGTAGCAATCAGCCCCAGCATTTT.

In its sample, this clonotype was seen a few times. The V call is TRBV30, the J call TRBJ1-5; D not certain. CDR1 is GTSNPN and CDR2 is SVGIG in the germline V gene (reference sequence). Trimming pared 5 bases from V and 5 bases from J, leaving 16 bases between. The CDR3 runs to 14 residues. The CDR3 coding sequence is TGTGCCTGGGGTAGTGGGCGGGGAGATCAGCCCCAGCATTTT. Protein: CAWGSGRGDQPQHF.

This clonotype was seen many times. The J gene is TRBJ2-1, the V gene TRBV5-1, with D tentatively TRBD1 or TRBD2 (6 bases each). Germline CDR1 is SGHRS and CDR2 is YFSETQ. The CDR3 covers 16 residues. Between the trimmed V and J ends, which lost 9 bases and 1 base, there was a span of 20 bases. CDR3 in amino acids: CAILPGGRPSYNEQFF. For the CDR3, the DNA is TGCGCCATTCTCCCCGGGGGCCGACCTTCCTACAATGAGCAGTTCTTC. Based on the CDR3 plus reference TRBV5-1 and TRBJ2-1, the full variable domain is KAGVTQTPRYLIKTRGQQVTLSCSPISGHRSVSWYQQTPGQGLQFLFEYFSETQRNKGNFPGRFSGRQFSNSRSEMNVSTLELGDSALYLCAILPGGRPSYNEQFFGPGTRLTVL.

The chain uses TRBV4-1 and TRBJ1-2, with D tentatively TRBD1 (5 bases). The CDR3 totals 16 residues. Germline V CDR1 and CDR2: MGHRA, YSYEKL. Trimming took off 1 base at V and 4 bases at J, with 16 bases between the two ends. For the CDR3, the DNA is TGCGCCAGCAGCCAAGCCACAGGAGGGTTAGGCTATGGCTACACCTTC. This encodes CASSQATGGLGYGYTF.

The rearrangement links TRBV5-6 to TRBJ1-5, with D tentatively TRBD1 (6 bases). Germline V gene data show CDR1 as SGHDT and CDR2 as YYEEEE. Trimming pared 4 bases from V and 3 bases from J, leaving 17 bases between. This CDR3 spans 16 amino acids. The CDR3 sequence is CASSRGGTGVNQPQHF. CDR3 DNA: TGTGCCAGCAGCCGGGGGGGCACAGGCGTCAATCAGCCCCAGCATTTT.

This chain links TRBV7-6 with TRBJ1-3; weak D call: TRBD1 (6 bases). The CDR3 is made up of 13 amino acids. Germline values: CDR1 SGHVS, CDR2 FNYEAQ. V was shortened by 8 bases and J by 3 bases, with 11 bases between the two germline ends. This CDR3 reads CASLGGFGNTIYF. Written as DNA, the CDR3 is TGTGCCAGCCTGGGGGGCTTTGGAAACACCATATATTTT.

In this sample, this clonotype turned up a few times. V gene TRBV5-1 combines with J gene TRBJ2-2; a weak D match, TRBD2 (5 bases). Trimming removed 5 bases at V and 8 bases at J, with 16 bases between. The CDR3 has 14 residues. Germline CDR1 reads SGHRS; CDR2 reads YFSETQ. Written as DNA, the CDR3 is TGCGCCAGCAGTCGGGAAGGGCCAGTAGGGGAGCTGTTTTTT. Translated, it gives CASSREGPVGELFF.

This clonotype was seen repeatedly, ten times or more. The chain combines TRBV10-3 with TRBJ1-1, with 8 bases aligning to TRBD1. After removal of 4 bases from V and 1 base from J, the junction contained 5 bases not matched to a gene. This CDR3 contains 15 residues. Looked up from germline, CDR1 is ENHRY and CDR2 is SYGVKD. This CDR3 reads CAISVTGTGNTEAFF. The DNA for the CDR3 is TGTGCCATCAGTGTCACCGGGACAGGGAACACTGAAGCTTTCTTT.

This chain uses TRBV7-9 with TRBJ2-3; D possibly corresponds to TRBD2 (5 bases). Germline CDR1 reads SEHNR; CDR2 reads FQNEAQ (reference sequence). This CDR3 is built from 14 residues. V was trimmed by 8 bases and J by 2 bases, leaving 14 bases between them. The CDR3 is CASSLAGHTDTQYF. The CDR3 nucleotides read TGTGCCAGCTCCCTAGCCGGGCACACAGATACGCAGTATTTT.

This clonotype has more than one count but fewer than ten. The chain recombines TRBV5-6 with TRBJ2-1; TRBD2 matches at 9 bases. The CDR3 spans 17 residues. The germline gives CDR1 SGHDT, CDR2 YYEEEE. The J segment lost 8 bases and the V segment lost 0 bases, leaving 12 bases of the junction unmatched. The CDR3 region has the DNA TGTGCCAGCAGCTTGGTGGGTAGGCGGGAGGGCCGGGATGAGCAGTTCTTC. Amino acids: CASSLVGRREGRDEQFF.

This clonotype was detected only a few times. The V call is TRBV27, the J call TRBJ1-5; possible D gene TRBD1, 6 bases. The germline gives CDR1 MNHEY, CDR2 SMNVEV (reference sequence). This CDR3 region has 14 residues. The V and J ends lost 1 base and 7 bases respectively, with 11 bases between them. The chain's CDR3 is CASSLLGGQQPQHF. The DNA for the CDR3 is TGTGCCAGCAGTTTATTGGGGGGCCAACAGCCCCAGCATTTT.

The V call is TRBV29-1, the J call TRBJ2-3, with 11 bases identical to TRBD2. Germline V CDR1 and CDR2: SQVTM, ANQGSEA. The CDR3 extends over 13 amino acids. The V and J ends lost 7 bases and 5 bases, in that order; junction bases with no gene match: 5. CDR3 sequence (DNA): TGCAGCGAAAATGGACTAGCGGGAGATACGCAGTATTTT. Its translation is CSENGLAGDTQYF.